This T cell receptor beta chain derives from a study of blood T cell repertoires in COVID-19. Across the study: Researchers got acute and convalescent COVID-19 samples from the United States, Italy and Spain. Sources were T cells, B-cell-depleted T cells, or PBMCs; the material itself was cDNA or gDNA.

Germline CDR1 and CDR2: LGHNA and YNFKEQ. V lost 4 bases and J 4 bases, leaving 16 bases between the germline ends. The CDR3 contains 15 residues. Authors' analysis steps: By means of reference gene primer amplification, nucleated cell counts were estimated. Repertoires were generated with immunoSEQ multiplex PCR, while TCRdb's copy carries only in-frame clones and drops some. The V and J calls and clone size were taken over from that table, and D and trimming were inferred from the DNA. The sample gives around 120,000 clones, 78% of which show up once; 2.3% is in the top ten. The chain uses TRBV4-2 and TRBJ1-2; possible D gene TRBD1, 5 bases. This sequence was found in a man between 65 and 85 years old with acute or convalescent COVID-19. Sequencing input: peripheral blood. The CDR3 region has the DNA TGTGCCAGCAGCCGCGGGGGGGAACGTCTCTATGGCTACACCTTC. It yields the protein CASSRGGERLYGYTF.